Given below is one TCR beta chain in context. These data come from a study of CDR3 diversity in severe acne. This CDR3 has 16 amino acids. CDR1 is ENHRY and CDR2 is SYGVKD in the germline V gene. Trimming left V 7 bases short and J 2 bases short, with 15 bases between. TCRdb reprocessed the PCR reads via MiXCR and lists one record per CDR3 protein. The data contain approximately 84,000 distinct CDR3 sequences, under 60% of them seen just once; the ten biggest clones take up roughly an eighth. The J gene is TRBJ2-6, the V gene TRBV10-3; the D gene is possibly TRBD2 (6 bases). What was sequenced was blood. The TCR comes from a male donor in good health, without acne. DNA of the CDR3: TGTGCCATCAACGGGGGAACAGTGACTGGGGCCAACGTCCTGACTTTC. Translated, it gives CAINGGTVTGANVLTF.